The 17 T cell receptor beta chains reported below all come from one sample, sequenced in a study of cytomegalovirus exposure and HLA in healthy donors. PCR amplification relied on 60 Vbeta primers (plus 13 Jbeta primers). The repertoire was sequenced with immunoSEQ multiplex PCR; TCRdb's copy has only in-frame clones and lacks some. The table shows about 120,000 clones, with 81% occurring only once. Sequencing was performed on PBMCs. The receptors here all came from a woman between 35 and 50 years old in good health and CMV-seronegative.

A remark on this clone: At one end the junction does not follow the germline gene, possibly because of a read error. This sequence joins TRBV7-9 and TRBJ2-7; D unresolved. This CDR3 comprises 16 residues. CDR1 is SEHNR, CDR2 FQNEAQ, per germline (reference sequence). The CDR3 spells CSSSHSTGFGSYEQYF. CDR3 in DNA: TGTTCCAGCAGCCACTCGACTGGATTCGGCTCCTACGAGCAGTACTTC.

This chain links TRBV29-1 with TRBJ1-4; a weak D match, TRBD1 (6 bases). V lost 4 bases and J lost 8, with 20 bases in between. This CDR3 spans 15 amino acids. Germline lookup yields CDR1 SQVTM and CDR2 ANQGSEA. This CDR3 is CSVGGGGGSSEKLFF. The CDR3 DNA follows: TGCAGCGTTGGGGGAGGGGGAGGGAGTAGCGAAAAACTGTTTTTT. Based on the CDR3 plus reference TRBV29-1 and TRBJ1-4, the full variable domain is SAVISQKPSRDICQRGTSLTIQCQVDSQVTMMFWYRQQPGQSLTLIATANQGSEATYESGFVIDKFPISRPNLTFSTLTVSNMSPEDSSIYLCSVGGGGGSSEKLFFGSGTQLSVL.

The chain carries TRBV28 and TRBJ2-1; 10 bases align to TRBD2. The V gene's germline CDR1 is MDHEN and CDR2 SYDVKM. The CDR3 has 15 amino acids. V trimming: 10 bases; J trimming: 9 bases; junction bases outside the gene matches: 15. In DNA form, the CDR3 reads TGTGCCACCGAACCCTCTAGCGGGAGATATACTGAGCAGTTCTTC. Its protein is CATEPSSGRYTEQFF.

V and J are TRBV4-1 and TRBJ2-7; D unresolved. Germline lookup yields CDR1 MGHRA and CDR2 YSYEKL. This CDR3 is built from 13 residues. The V and J ends lost 4 bases and 1 base respectively, with 8 bases between them. The CDR3 reads CASSLRISYEQYF. CDR3 bases: TGCGCCAGCAGCCTCAGGATTTCCTACGAGCAGTACTTC.

The chain has TRBV11-1 and TRBJ1-2, with 7 nucleotides matching TRBD1. The trim removed 4 bases at V and 4 bases at J, leaving 9 bases unmatched. Germline CDR1 SGHAT, CDR2 FQDESV (reference sequence). The CDR3 runs to 15 residues. Here the CDR3 DNA reads TGTGCCAGCAGCTCCCCACAGGGGTACGGCTATGGCTACACCTTC. Encoded protein: CASSSPQGYGYGYTF.

The V gene is TRBV4-1, the J gene TRBJ2-3, with TRBD1 matching over 10 bases. The junction had 16 bases not matched to a gene; V was cut back by 4 bases and J by 3 bases. Per germline, CDR1 MGHRA and CDR2 YSYEKL. The CDR3 has 19 amino acids. CDR3 sequence: CASSRALSPGQGKTDTQYF. The CDR3 DNA reads TGCGCCAGCAGCCGAGCTCTTTCACCGGGACAGGGGAAGACAGATACGCAGTATTTT.

This chain uses TRBV6-5 with TRBJ1-1, with 9 bases lining up with TRBD1. From germline, CDR1 is MNHEY and CDR2 SVGAGI. J lost 5 bases, V lost 7 bases, and 5 bases had no gene match. The length of the CDR3 is 13 residues. CDR3 coding DNA: TGTGCCAGCAAGACAGGGGGGTGGACTGAAGCTTTCTTT. Translation: CASKTGGWTEAFF.

The rearrangement uses TRBV4-3 and TRBJ2-1; a possible D gene is TRBD2 (6 bases). The ends were cut back, 0 bases at V and 7 bases at J, with 19 bases in the middle. The germline V gene has CDR1 LGHNA and CDR2 YSLEER. The CDR3 is 17 residues long. This CDR3 is CASSQERLGSYYNEQFF. The CDR3 nucleotides read TGCGCCAGCAGCCAAGAACGACTCGGGAGCTACTATAATGAGCAGTTCTTC.

The chain has TRBV28 and TRBJ2-7, with a weak D call TRBD2 (5 bases). The germline V and J ends were trimmed by 7 bases and 6 bases, with 13 bases remaining between them. The CDR3 is made up of 12 amino acids. Germline assignment: CDR1 MDHEN and CDR2 SYDVKM. The DNA of the CDR3 is TGTGCCAGCAACCCCCCCCGGGGCGAGCAGTACTTC. Its protein product is CASNPPRGEQYF.

The chain is built from TRBV2 and TRBJ2-2, with 8 positions matching TRBD2. The germline V gene encodes CDR1 SNHLY and CDR2 FYNNEI. The CDR3 loop spans 16 amino acids. V dropped 2 bases and J dropped 5; count of bases not matched to a gene: 7. CDR3 loop: CASSERAGGRTGELFF. DNA for the CDR3: TGTGCCAGCAGTGAAAGGGCGGGGGGCCGGACCGGGGAGCTGTTTTTT. Full variable domain (remainder filled in from reference TRBV2 and TRBJ2-2): EPEVTQTPSHQVTQMGQEVILRCVPISNHLYFYWYRQILGQKVEFLVSFYNNEISEKSEIFDDQFSVERPDGSNFTLKIRSTKLEDSAMYFCASSERAGGRTGELFFGEGSRLTVL.

The V gene is TRBV10-3, the J gene TRBJ2-3, with 13 nucleotides matching TRBD2. The CDR3 length is 13 residues. The V gene end was trimmed by 5 bases and the J gene end by 13 bases; junction bases not matched to a gene: 6. CDR1 is ENHRY, CDR2 SYGVKD, per germline. CDR3: CAISSTSGGVEYF. Written as DNA, the CDR3 is TGTGCCATCAGTAGTACTAGCGGGGGGGTTGAGTATTTT.

This rearrangement joins TRBV7-3 to TRBJ2-2, with TRBD2 matching over 9 bases. Germline values: CDR1 SGHTA, CDR2 FQGTGA. V lost 5 bases and J lost 0; bases outside the gene matches: 7. The CDR3 runs 17 residues. CDR3 bases: TGTGCCAGCAGCCTCCTAGCGGGGAGGGCGAACACCGGGGAGCTGTTTTTT. It yields the protein CASSLLAGRANTGELFF.

This clone was counted once. The chain has TRBV5-1 and TRBJ2-7; possible D gene TRBD1, 5 bases. This CDR3 is built from 13 residues. The germline V gene encodes CDR1 SGHRS and CDR2 YFSETQ. V was shortened by 0 bases and J by 6 bases, with 10 bases between the two germline ends. CDR3 sequence (DNA): TGCGCCAGCAGCTTGGCCTCTCAGGGCGAGCAGTACTTC. It is translated as CASSLASQGEQYF. Looking up the rest from reference TRBV5-1 and TRBJ2-7 gives the full variable domain: KAGVTQTPRYLIKTRGQQVTLSCSPISGHRSVSWYQQTPGQGLQFLFEYFSETQRNKGNFPGRFSGRQFSNSRSEMNVSTLELGDSALYLCASSLASQGEQYFGPGTRLTVT.

The CDR3 here is CASSLAQGMGNTQYF. The CDR3 DNA sequence: TGTGCCAGCAGCTTAGCGCAGGGGATGGGCAATACGCAGTATTTT. This sequence joins TRBV7-9 and TRBJ2-3; TRBD1 is a possible D gene (6 bases). The ends were cut back, 0 bases at V and 7 bases at J, with 14 bases in the middle. There are 15 residues in the CDR3. Germline V gene data show CDR1 as SEHNR and CDR2 as FQNEAQ (reference sequence).

J is TRBJ2-5 and V is TRBV28, with TRBD2 identical over 10 bases. This CDR3 comprises 16 residues. The germline V gene has CDR1 MDHEN and CDR2 SYDVKM. V was clipped by 5 bases and J by 1 base; unmatched bases: 7. As DNA, the CDR3 is TGTGCCAGCAGTCCCTTACTAGCGGGGTTCCAAGAGACCCAGTACTTC. Translation gives CASSPLLAGFQETQYF.

The chain combines TRBV6-5 with TRBJ2-7; D is unclear. With 0 bases removed from V and 1 base from J, the gap between germline ends came to 7 bases. The germline V gene has CDR1 MNHEY and CDR2 SVGAGI. The CDR3 is made up of 14 amino acids. The CDR3 bases are TGTGCCAGCAGTTACTCGCCAGGTTCCTACGAGCAGTACTTC. Protein product: CASSYSPGSYEQYF.

The chain has TRBV27 and TRBJ1-6, with TRBD1 matching 10 bases. The V gene's germline CDR1 is MNHEY and CDR2 SMNVEV (reference sequence). V was pared by 5 bases and J by 7 bases, with 8 bases of the junction left unmatched. The CDR3 sequence is 16 residues long. CDR3 nucleotide sequence: TGTGCCAGCAGTCCATTGGACAGGGGGGCGAATTCACCCCTCCACTTT. This codes for CASSPLDRGANSPLHF.